This T cell receptor beta chain was profiled in a study of vaccination and CD4 T cells after COVID-19 (dated by TCRdb to between 2021 and 2022). In terms of the full investigation: Every convalescent patient had a positive nasal swab PCR test for SARS-CoV-2, with mild disease in several patients and severe disease in one. The cultures were stimulated with overlapping spike peptide pools from SARS-CoV-2 and from the common cold coronaviruses HCoV-NL63, HCoV-OC43 and HCoV-229E. The spike-specific CD4+ TCR repertoire was compared before and after mRNA vaccination in fewer than eleven COVID-19 convalescent patients and several infection-naive healthy vaccine recipients. As controls, cultures received a CEFX viral epitope pool (the positive control), an HIV-1 Nef peptide pool (the negative control), or no peptide at all. Post-vaccine blood samples were collected a median of approximately 77 days after the second vaccine dose, ranging from about 13 to 241 days. The convalescent cohort included six males and four females, with two Hispanic individuals, seven Caucasians, two Asians and one multiracial person. Participants received two doses of either the Pfizer-BioNTech BNT162b2 vaccine (n=8) or the Moderna mRNA-1273 vaccine (n=2). Post-COVID blood samples were collected from convalescent patients a median of around 100 days after diagnosis, with a range of about 35 to 180 days. The investigation overall reported the following: An increase in the median number of SARS-CoV-2-reactive clonotypes from approximately 20 after infection to 38 after vaccination was observed, but the change was not found to be significant. Of the vaccine-specific clones in convalescent patients, 304 of 307, or nearly all, reacted only to SARS-CoV-2 spike and did not cross-react with common cold coronaviruses. Among the post-vaccine SARS-CoV-2-reactive clones in convalescent patients, a median around 85% showed up only after vaccination, which suggests vaccine-specific priming. The study included relatively few convalescent patients and did not analyze early timepoints after natural infection.

Libraries were built with PCR. TCR sequencing of DNA from cultured CD4+ T cells used the Oncomine TCR Beta short-read assay at the Johns Hopkins FTIC core. The QIAamp micro DNA kit was used to extract genomic DNA from the cultured CD4+ T cells. Oncomine TCR Beta libraries from cultured CD4+ T cells were pooled using unique dual indexes and sequenced on an Illumina iSeq 100. The original methods were these. Non-productive sequences were removed, and CDR3s that did not start with C, did not end with F or W, or were shorter than 7 amino acids were discarded. Antigen-specific clonotypes were identified with the MANAFEST web application by comparing peptide-stimulated wells with reference and other culture wells. Positive clones required FDR below 0.05, an odds ratio above 5, and productive frequency above 0.1% in at least two of three replicate wells. Cross-reactive clonotypes were defined as significantly expanded in both SARS-CoV-2 spike wells and at least one common cold coronavirus spike condition. Using R version 3.6.1, CDR3 homology was evaluated through Levenshtein distances (stringdist) along with unrooted phylogenetic trees (ape). TCRdb reprocessed the public reads (quality trimming at Q25 with fastp, clone calling with MiXCR) and kept in-frame beta chains. Duplicate CDR3 protein sequences are folded into a single record with the most common DNA and genes. The V and J calls follow TCRdb's processing rather than the paper's. Recorded for this sample are about 14,000 distinct CDR3 sequences; under 60% of them occurred a single time. The top ten clonotypes cover roughly a tenth of the sample.

The germline V gene yields SGHTA for CDR1 and FQGNSA for CDR2. The CDR3, cysteine through phenylalanine, is 16 amino acids long. Only the CDR3 DNA stays, 48 bases, in frame from base 1. V has 1 base trimmed and J has 4 bases trimmed; junction bases matching no gene number 5. Sample treatment or condition, as interpreted from the label and publication: roughly 10-day PBMC culture with coronavirus spike peptide pools or control peptides (ViraFEST assay). To expand antigen-specific T cells with peptide pools and then pick out the expanded clonotypes through TCR sequencing, the study relied on the ViraFEST assay. The convalescent patients' positive SARS-CoV-2 PCR tests were from March to December 2020, which was before the Alpha, Beta and Delta variants emerged in the United States. Each well held more than 1.5 million PBMCs cultured in IMDM containing approximately 5.3% human AB serum and around 10 IU/ml IL-2, with roughly 10 ug/ml peptide pools added. On days 3 and 7, half of the culture medium was replaced with fresh IL-2-containing medium. After roughly 9 days of culture, CD4+ T cells were isolated by negative selection with the EasySep CD4+ T cell isolation kit. Ficoll-Paque Plus gradient centrifugation was used to isolate PBMCs from whole blood, and the isolated PBMCs were then either used fresh or cryopreserved at -140C. Culture conditions were generally each tested in triplicate wells.

Remarks on this clonotype: This clone's antigen is unknown. No per-base quality is available; no much larger clone lies one base away.

The chain uses TRBV7-2 and TRBJ1-5, and TRBD1 aligns with 9 junction nucleotides. Sequencing was performed on CD4+ T cells from blood, cultured in vitro, taken before SARS-CoV-2 vaccination. This TCR was recovered from a human donor who had recovered from COVID-19. The nucleotides are TGTGCCAGCAGCTTAGTGGGGACAGGGAGGAATCAGCCCCAGCATTTT. This sequence encodes CASSLVGTGRNQPQHF.